A single count supports the clone carrying this T cell receptor (beta chain). The entry originates in a study of T cell changes during pregnancy in multiple sclerosis. V gave up 4 bases and J gave up 5 bases; unmatched junction bases: 7. The CDR3 is 14 residues long. Germline CDR1 and CDR2: SGHVS and FNYEAQ. Sequencing used immunoSEQ multiplex PCR; TCRdb keeps in-frame clones, though not all of them. The sample consists of over 30,000 clones, 90% to 95% of them appearing once. The sequences come from CD4+ T cells from peripheral blood mononuclear cells, collected after pregnancy. The TCR was taken from a female donor with multiple sclerosis, enrolled in a pregnancy study. V is TRBV7-6 and J is TRBJ2-5, with 7 bases fitting TRBD1. CDR3 residues: CASSSQGVGETQYF. Here the CDR3 DNA reads TGTGCCAGCAGCTCCCAGGGGGTAGGGGAGACCCAGTACTTC.